These 26 T cell receptor beta chains originate from one sample sequenced in a study of HIV-infected children after antiretroviral therapy interruption. Documented treatment: PENTA 11 planned treatment interruption arm or continuous ART arm. A 3' RACE protocol on RNA, with unique molecular identifiers, produced the TCR library. TCRdb analysed the 3' RACE reads with MiXCR anew, one entry per CDR3 protein. The sample holds about 89,000 distinct CDR3 sequences, about 7% seen once. The sequenced sample was CD45RA+ CD4+ T cells from PBMCs, pooled from several time points, obtained from a donor given antiretroviral therapy, either interrupted or continuous. As for subset: naive CD4+ CD45RA+ CD45RO- T cells. The receptors shown here come from a pool of human donors with HIV.

This clonotype was detected only a few times. The chain has TRBV3-1 and TRBJ2-3, with TRBD2 matching 9 bases. The CDR3 length is 15 residues. CDR1 is LGHDT, CDR2 YNNKEL, per germline (reference sequence). V lost 2 bases, J lost 1 base, and 1 base stayed unmatched. The chain's CDR3 is CASSQPSGGTDTQYF. The CDR3 nucleotides read TGTGCCAGCAGCCAACCTAGCGGGGGCACAGATACGCAGTATTTT.

This clonotype has a handful of counts. The chain recombines TRBV15 with TRBJ2-7; 7 bases are a match to TRBD1. The CDR3 spans 15 residues. CDR1 and CDR2 from the germline V gene are LNHNV and YYDKDF (reference sequence). With V trimmed by 3 bases and J by 3 bases, 8 bases remained unmatched. This CDR3 is CATSSWSPGGYEQYF. In DNA, the CDR3 is TGTGCCACCAGCAGTTGGTCCCCAGGGGGCTACGAGCAGTACTTC.

This clonotype was seen more than once but under ten times. The chain recombines TRBV29-1 with TRBJ2-7; 10 bases are shared with TRBD1. The CDR3 totals 13 residues. V shed 6 bases and J 5 bases; nucleotides not matched to a gene: 7. Germline CDR1 is SQVTM and CDR2 is ANQGSEA. CDR3 in DNA: TGCAGCGTCGACCGGGACAGGGGTGACGAGCAGTACTTC. Encoded protein: CSVDRDRGDEQYF.

This clonotype was observed at least ten times. The J gene is TRBJ1-1, the V gene TRBV5-4; D perhaps matches TRBD1 (6 bases). The CDR3 loop spans 16 amino acids. The germline V gene has CDR1 SGHNT and CDR2 YYREEE (reference sequence). The V and J ends lost 3 bases and 1 base respectively, with 16 bases between them. CDR3 sequence reads: CASSYPDRIENTEAFF. Here the CDR3 DNA reads TGTGCCAGCAGCTATCCTGACAGGATAGAGAACACTGAAGCTTTCTTT.

This clonotype showed up many times. CDR3 sequence (DNA): TGTGCCAGCAGCTCTCTGGGACAGGAAGAGACCCAGTACTTC. This encodes CASSSLGQEETQYF. The chain links TRBV7-3 to TRBJ2-5, with TRBD1 matching over 8 bases. J gave up 3 bases and V 4 bases, and 4 bases lay outside the gene matches. Per germline, CDR1 SGHTA and CDR2 FQGTGA. The CDR3 sequence is 14 residues long. The whole variable domain, filled in from reference TRBV7-3 and TRBJ2-5, reads GAGVSQTPSNKVTEKGKYVELRCDPISGHTALYWYRQSLGQGPEFLIYFQGTGAADDSGLPNDRFFAVRPEGSVSTLKIQRTERGDSAVYLCASSSLGQEETQYFGPGTRLLVL.

This clonotype was seen ten or more times. The V gene is TRBV6-5, the J gene TRBJ1-4; D remains ambiguous. The CDR3 contains 14 residues. Trimming removed 2 bases from V and 5 bases from J, with 9 bases in between. CDR1 is MNHEY, CDR2 SVGAGI, per germline. The CDR3 loop reads CASSYETGNEKLFF. For the CDR3, the DNA is TGTGCCAGCAGTTACGAGACGGGGAATGAAAAACTGTTTTTT.

This chain joins TRBV7-1 and TRBJ1-3, with 7 positions matching TRBD1. Being an ORF, TRBV7-1 has a function that is uncertain. The CDR3 spans 15 residues. After removal of 5 bases from V and 6 bases from J, the junction contained 10 bases not matched to a gene. CDR3 in amino acids: CASSGRRDRKNTIYF. The DNA of the CDR3 is TGTGCCAGCAGCGGACGCCGGGACAGAAAAAACACCATATATTTT.

This clonotype occurred many times. V is TRBV3-1 and J is TRBJ2-1; tentative D call: TRBD1 (5 bases). Germline CDR1 and CDR2: LGHDT and YNNKEL (reference sequence). The CDR3 totals 14 residues. V lost 4 bases and J 7 bases, leaving 14 bases between the germline ends. The CDR3 region has the DNA TGTGCCAGCAGCCGACTCAGGGCTGGGAATGAGCAGTTCTTC. Protein sequence: CASSRLRAGNEQFF.

This chain connects TRBV5-4 to TRBJ2-1, with D possibly matching TRBD1 (6 bases). The CDR3 totals 13 residues. V was pared by 7 bases and J by 4 bases, with 12 bases between. The germline V gene encodes CDR1 SGHNT and CDR2 YYREEE (reference sequence). CDR3 amino acids: CASGADSYNEQFF. The CDR3 DNA reads TGTGCCAGCGGAGCGGACAGTTACAATGAGCAGTTCTTC. Variable domain in full (rest from reference TRBV5-4 and TRBJ2-1): ETGVTQSPTHLIKTRGQQVTLRCSSQSGHNTVSWYQQALGQGPQFIFQYYREEENGRGNFPPRFSGLQFPNYSSELNVNALELDDSALYLCASGADSYNEQFFGPGTRLTVL.

This rearrangement joins TRBV6-5 to TRBJ2-1, with 8 bases that match TRBD2. Germline-derived CDR1 and CDR2 are MNHEY and SVGAGI. There are 16 residues in the CDR3. The junction had 8 bases not matched to a gene; V was cut back by 2 bases and J by 5 bases. CDR3 protein: CASSYRLASGNNEQFF. As DNA, the CDR3 is TGTGCCAGCAGTTACCGACTAGCGAGCGGGAACAATGAGCAGTTCTTC.

This clonotype was detected ten times or more. The chain is built from TRBV29-1 and TRBJ2-7; possible D gene TRBD1, 5 bases. The length of the CDR3 is 11 residues. V was trimmed by 4 bases and J by 4 bases, leaving 8 bases between them. The germline V gene encodes CDR1 SQVTM and CDR2 ANQGSEA. The CDR3 sequence is CSVGQLYEQYF. CDR3 DNA sequence: TGCAGCGTTGGACAGTTATACGAGCAGTACTTC.

This clonotype was counted many times. CDR3 sequence reads: CATSDGGRGGSIQYF. For the CDR3, the DNA is TGTGCCACCAGTGATGGAGGCAGGGGTGGGAGCATTCAGTACTTC. V and J are TRBV24-1 and TRBJ2-4, with D perhaps TRBD1 (6 bases). Germline V gives CDR1 KGHDR, CDR2 SFDVKD. CDR3 length: 15 residues. Trimming left V 3 bases short and J 9 bases short, with 17 bases between.

This clonotype has at least ten counts. The chain recombines TRBV12-3 or TRBV12-4 with TRBJ2-7; TRBD1 might be the D (6 bases). There are 13 residues in the CDR3. V gave up 3 bases and J gave up 4 bases, with 10 bases separating them. This chain's CDR3 is CASSFSGEYEQYF. DNA for the CDR3: TGTGCCAGCAGTTTCTCAGGGGAGTACGAGCAGTACTTC.

This clonotype was counted ten times or more. This sequence joins TRBV5-1 and TRBJ2-2, with 8 bases that match TRBD1. V gave up 4 bases and J gave up 5 bases; unmatched junction bases: 7. The length of the CDR3 is 15 residues. Germline assignment: CDR1 SGHRS and CDR2 YFSETQ. The CDR3: CASSPGTGRTGELFF. CDR3 sequence (DNA): TGCGCCAGCAGCCCCGGGACAGGCCGGACCGGGGAGCTGTTTTTT.

In its sample, this clonotype was seen many times. The chain couples TRBV30 to TRBJ2-3; D tentatively fits TRBD1 or TRBD2 (5 bases each). With 5 bases removed from V and 1 base from J, the gap between germline ends came to 7 bases. This CDR3 has 12 residues. CDR1 and CDR2 (germline): GTSNPN, SVGIG (reference sequence). CDR3 sequence reads: CAWVGGTDTQYF. Here the CDR3 DNA reads TGTGCCTGGGTGGGGGGCACAGATACGCAGTATTTT.

V is TRBV12-3 or TRBV12-4 and J is TRBJ2-4, with TRBD1 matching 9 bases. This CDR3 has 14 residues. V lost 6 bases to trimming and J lost 6 bases; unmatched junction nucleotides: 6. CDR3 DNA sequence: TGTGCCAGCAGCCCACAGGGGGCGTCAAACATTCAGTACTTC. Translated: CASSPQGASNIQYF.

This clonotype came up a few times. This rearrangement joins TRBV6-9 to TRBJ2-1, with D perhaps TRBD2 (6 bases). The V and J ends lost 6 bases and 5 bases respectively, with 8 bases between them. Looked up from germline, CDR1 is MNHGY and CDR2 is SVAAGI. The CDR3 runs 12 residues. The CDR3 nucleotides read TGTGCCAGCAGGGGACTGGACAATGAGCAGTTCTTC. As protein: CASRGLDNEQFF.

This clonotype was picked up many times. V is TRBV19 and J is TRBJ1-1; no reliable D call. Trimming stripped 5 bases from V and 1 base from J, with 11 bases between. CDR3 length: 14 amino acids. CDR1 LNHDA and CDR2 SQIVND come from the germline V gene (reference sequence). Written as DNA, the CDR3 is TGTGCCAGTAGTCCCCAGGTGGCGAACACTGAAGCTTTCTTT. Protein: CASSPQVANTEAFF. Looking up the rest from reference TRBV19 and TRBJ1-1 gives the full variable domain: DGGITQSPKYLFRKEGQNVTLSCEQNLNHDAMYWYRQDPGQGLRLIYYSQIVNDFQKGDIAEGYSVSREKKESFPLTVTSAQKNPTAFYLCASSPQVANTEAFFGQGTRLTVV.

The rearrangement uses TRBV5-1 and TRBJ2-7; perhaps TRBD1 as D (6 bases). Germline-derived CDR1 and CDR2 are SGHRS and YFSETQ. The CDR3 covers 13 residues. Deletions cut 4 bases from V and 6 bases from J, with 14 bases between. DNA for the CDR3: TGCGCCAGCAGCACAGGACAGTTCTCCGAGCAGTACTTC. This translates into CASSTGQFSEQYF.

This chain links TRBV11-3 with TRBJ2-6; possible D gene TRBD1, 5 bases. The germline V and J ends were trimmed by 5 bases and 0 bases, with 8 bases remaining between them. The CDR3 spans 15 residues. Germline V gene sequence: CDR1 SGHNT, CDR2 YENEEA. The CDR3 here is CASSDSFSGANVLTF. The CDR3, as DNA: TGTGCCAGCAGCGACAGCTTCTCTGGGGCCAACGTCCTGACTTTC.

There are many counts of this clonotype. The chain joins TRBV11-3 to TRBJ1-2; D remains ambiguous. The CDR3 totals 17 residues. Between the trimmed V and J ends, which lost 5 bases and 8 bases, there was a span of 27 bases. CDR1 and CDR2 from the germline V gene are SGHNT and YENEEA. The CDR3 protein is CASSPSDSPRHERGYTF. In DNA, the CDR3 is TGTGCCAGCAGCCCTTCCGATTCTCCTAGGCACGAACGAGGCTACACCTTC.

This clonotype was seen at least ten times. This chain joins TRBV10-3 and TRBJ1-1; D gene uncertain. V lost 0 bases and J 1 base, leaving 6 bases between the germline ends. This CDR3 is 14 amino acids long. Germline V gives CDR1 ENHRY, CDR2 SYGVKD. CDR3 sequence: CAISESASNTEAFF. The DNA of the CDR3 is TGTGCCATCAGTGAGTCGGCCTCGAACACTGAAGCTTTCTTT.

This clonotype showed up just a few times. V is TRBV4-2 and J is TRBJ2-7, with TRBD1 matching over 9 bases. Trimming cost V 4 bases and J 2 bases; bases outside gene matches: 6. Germline V gives CDR1 LGHNA, CDR2 YNFKEQ. The CDR3 is 15 amino acids. CDR3 amino acids: CASSLQGAPTYEQYF. CDR3 DNA sequence: TGTGCCAGCAGCCTACAGGGGGCCCCTACCTACGAGCAGTACTTC.

This clonotype was seen a few times. At one end the junction does not follow the germline gene, possibly because of a read error. This chain uses TRBV20-1 with TRBJ1-1; D gene uncertain. The length of the CDR3 is 11 residues. In germline, CDR1 is DFQATT, CDR2 SNEGSKA (reference sequence). As DNA, the CDR3 is TGCAGTGCTAGAGATTTCCCGGACGTCCTCTTT. Encoded protein: CSARDFPDVLF.

The V call is TRBV28, the J call TRBJ2-5, with 7 bases matching TRBD2. Germline assignment: CDR1 MDHEN and CDR2 SYDVKM. The CDR3 sequence is 16 residues long. The V and J ends lost 5 bases and 3 bases, in that order; junction bases with no gene match: 12. The CDR3 protein is CASSPVFAGDEETQYF. In DNA, the CDR3 is TGTGCCAGCAGTCCCGTTTTTGCGGGGGATGAAGAGACCCAGTACTTC.

This clonotype was seen at least ten times. The chain combines TRBV5-4 with TRBJ1-4; D gene unclear. V lost 1 base and J lost 5, with 6 bases in between. The CDR3 extends over 13 amino acids. From germline, CDR1 is SGHNT and CDR2 YYREEE (reference sequence). CDR3 amino acids: CASSLPPNEKLFF. The CDR3 DNA is TGTGCCAGCAGCTTGCCCCCGAATGAAAAACTGTTTTTT.